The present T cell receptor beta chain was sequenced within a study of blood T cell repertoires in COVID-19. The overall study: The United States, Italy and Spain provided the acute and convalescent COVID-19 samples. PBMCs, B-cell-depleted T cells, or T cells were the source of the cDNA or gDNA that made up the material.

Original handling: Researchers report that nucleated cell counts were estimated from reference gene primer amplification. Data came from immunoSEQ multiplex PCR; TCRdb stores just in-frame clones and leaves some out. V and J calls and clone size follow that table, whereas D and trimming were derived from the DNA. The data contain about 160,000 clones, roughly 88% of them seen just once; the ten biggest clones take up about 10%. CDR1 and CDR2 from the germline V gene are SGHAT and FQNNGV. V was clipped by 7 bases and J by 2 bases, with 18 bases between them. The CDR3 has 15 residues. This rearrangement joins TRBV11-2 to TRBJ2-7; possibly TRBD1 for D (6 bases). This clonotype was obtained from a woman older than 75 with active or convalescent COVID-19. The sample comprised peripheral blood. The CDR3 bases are TGTGCCAGCACCCTGCAGGACAGTCGGGCCTACGAGCAGTACTTC. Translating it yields CASTLQDSRAYEQYF.